This T cell receptor (beta chain) was documented in a study of blood T cell repertoires in COVID-19 (TCRdb year 2020). Regarding the research as a whole: For ImmuneRACE Cohort 3, a participant was defined as recovered based on two consecutive negative NP/OP PCR tests, clearance by a healthcare professional, or resolution of symptoms. Samples covering the acute and convalescent phases of COVID-19 were provided by collaborators in the United States, Italy and Spain. Where HLA class I and class II types were available, the types were taken from metadata supplied by the sample provider, not from assay-based typing. The repertoires were made available in a free public database intended to serve as a resource for research on the immune response to SARS-CoV-2. A de-identified subject ID, COVID-19 status, age in years and sex were almost always included in the sample metadata. The dataset comprised deeply sampled blood TCRbeta repertoires from subjects exposed to, actively infected with, or recovered from COVID-19. The prospective study material was composed of cDNA or gDNA derived from T cells, B-cell-depleted T cells, or PBMCs. Samples came from the ongoing ImmuneRACE study (first 160 participants) plus 1,254 subjects from 6 global collaborators. The investigation overall reported the following: How much clinical and demographic metadata was included differed by source and by participant, and the metadata was provided uncurated.

V trim: 3 bases; J trim: 3 bases; unmatched bases: 5. Including the terminal cysteine and phenylalanine, the CDR3 comprises 14 residues. The read is trimmed to its CDR3 DNA, 42 bases read in frame from base 1. Reading the germline V gene (reference sequence) gives CDR1 SGHNT and CDR2 YYREEE. A word on this clone: The antigen it binds to is not known. Base qualities are not at hand, and no much larger clone is one base apart.

Enrolling through a virtual design, the prospective study's participants ranged in age from roughly 18 to 100 years and lived across around 25 United States geographic areas. Cohort assignment in the prospective study relied on participant-reported clinical history from a screening survey and a study questionnaire. Mobile phlebotomists in the prospective study collected whole blood, serum and a nasopharyngeal or oropharyngeal swab from every participant. Additional blood draws and questionnaires over an approximately 2-month period could optionally be provided by prospective study participants. Before DNA extraction, prospective study blood samples were shipped either frozen or at room temperature. TCRbeta CDR3 regions were amplified from genomic DNA by means of the immunoSEQ Assay, a bias-controlled multiplex PCR. For the original study's pipeline: The number of nucleated cells in each sample was estimated from the amplification of reference gene primers within the assay. To quantify the absolute abundance of each unique TCRbeta CDR3 rearrangement, sequence reads were collapsed and filtered. Productive Simpson clonality was computed per sample as the square root of Simpson's diversity index over productive rearrangements. TCRdb limited this immuneACCESS table to in-frame rearrangements with V and J called. A share of clones is missing; checked studies link under half to unresolved V genes, and the rest is unexplained. That table furnishes V, J and clone size, whereas the DNA furnished D and trimming. For this sample there are hundreds of thousands of clones; 70% to 90% appear just once. The ten largest make up approximately 3.3% of the sample.

The material sequenced was PBMCs or T cells enriched from blood (not recorded which). The sequence came from a woman in her fifties or sixties in a cohort exposed to, infected with or recovered from COVID-19 (not recorded which). Rearrangement joined TRBV5-4 to TRBJ1-2, with 7 central nucleotides matching TRBD1. The CDR3 in this case is CASSYRGADYGYTF. The nucleotides read TGTGCCAGCAGCTACAGGGGAGCGGACTATGGCTACACCTTC.